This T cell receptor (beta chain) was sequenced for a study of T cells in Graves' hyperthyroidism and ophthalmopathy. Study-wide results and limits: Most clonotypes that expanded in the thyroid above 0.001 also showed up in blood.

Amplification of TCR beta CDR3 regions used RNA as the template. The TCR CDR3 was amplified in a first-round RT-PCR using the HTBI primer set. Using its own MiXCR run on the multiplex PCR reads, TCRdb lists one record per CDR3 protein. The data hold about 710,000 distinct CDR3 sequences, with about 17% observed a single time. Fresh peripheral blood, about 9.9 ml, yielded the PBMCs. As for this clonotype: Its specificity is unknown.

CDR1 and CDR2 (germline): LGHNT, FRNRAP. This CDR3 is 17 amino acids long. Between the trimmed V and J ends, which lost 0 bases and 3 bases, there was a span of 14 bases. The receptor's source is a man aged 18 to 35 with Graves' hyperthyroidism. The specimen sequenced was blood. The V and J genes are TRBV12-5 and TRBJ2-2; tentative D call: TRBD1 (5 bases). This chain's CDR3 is CASGLVPGRVDTGELFF. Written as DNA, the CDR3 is TGTGCTAGTGGTTTGGTACCTGGCAGGGTGGACACCGGGGAGCTGTTTTTT.